Given below is one T cell receptor (beta chain) in context. Its antigen is currently unknown. TCRdb analysed the 5' RACE reads with MiXCR anew, one entry per CDR3 protein. This sample has about 350,000 distinct CDR3 sequences, with around 13% found just once. The V gene end was trimmed by 6 bases and the J gene end by 4 bases; junction bases not matched to a gene: 7. Germline CDR1 reads MNHNY; CDR2 reads SVGAGI (reference sequence). This CDR3 contains 15 residues. The sample belongs to a study of T-cell memory formation after mild COVID-19. Overall study: In these data, TCR clusters were largely donor specific.

Study results and limitations: Clones which contracted sat mainly in CM and EM if CD4+, and in EMRA if CD8+. Clones contracting day 15 to 85 were balanced CD4/CD8; later expanders leaned CD4+.

The sequence derives from a man between 18 and 29 years old who had mild COVID-19 (a few samples of this study predate the infection). Cell type and time point are not known. The rearrangement links TRBV6-6 to TRBJ1-3; 9 bases fit TRBD1. The sequencing input was PBMCs or a T cell subset sorted from them (not recorded which). The CDR3 sequence: CASSLQGAEGNTIYF. CDR3 in DNA: TGTGCCAGCAGCCTACAGGGGGCTGAGGGAAACACCATATATTTT.